The 14 T cell receptor beta chains given below trace back to one sample, sequenced in a study of identical twins (dated by TCRdb to the mid-2010s). Libraries were made using 5' RACE. TCRdb records Illumina HiSeq 2000 as the sequencer. TCRdb reprocessing: public reads trimmed at Q25 with fastp, clones called with MiXCR, in-frame beta chains kept. Each entry is one CDR3 protein sequence, shown with its most common DNA and genes. In all, the sample holds about 530,000 distinct CDR3 sequences, and 20% to 25% of those were seen once. The ten largest clones represent 0.45% to 0.5% of the sample. This sample also appeared in a second study, on yellow fever vaccine responses in identical twins.

Sequenced sample: CD4+ T cells sorted from blood. The receptors come from a young woman in good health.

V gene TRBV5-1 combines with J gene TRBJ1-1, with D perhaps matching TRBD1 (5 bases). V dropped 2 bases and J dropped 1 base, with 9 bases sitting between them. The CDR3 covers 14 residues. The V gene's germline CDR1 is SGHRS and CDR2 YFSETQ. The CDR3 here is CASSFIGANTEAFF. The CDR3 DNA sequence: TGCGCCAGCAGCTTTATCGGGGCGAACACTGAAGCTTTCTTT.

This clonotype was counted a few times. The V call is TRBV12-3 or TRBV12-4, the J call TRBJ2-3; 8 bases are shared with TRBD2. The V gene end was trimmed by 3 bases and the J gene end by 7 bases; junction bases not matched to a gene: 12. This CDR3 contains 16 residues. This chain's CDR3 is CASSLGPSGRSNTQYF. The CDR3 DNA reads TGTGCCAGCAGTTTGGGGCCAAGCGGGAGAAGCAATACGCAGTATTTT.

The CDR3 spells CASSLAGLAAGELFF. DNA of the CDR3: TGTGCCAGCAGCTTGGCAGGGCTAGCAGCCGGGGAGCTGTTTTTT. The chain joins TRBV11-2 to TRBJ2-2; TRBD1 or TRBD2 may be the D gene (5 bases each). Germline V gene data show CDR1 as SGHAT and CDR2 as FQNNGV. The CDR3 runs to 15 residues. With 3 bases removed from V and 6 bases from J, the gap between germline ends came to 14 bases.

This clonotype was seen a few times. V and J are TRBV2 and TRBJ2-5; 8 bases align to TRBD2. V lost 4 bases and J lost 2; bases outside the gene matches: 3. The CDR3 runs 14 residues. Germline assignment: CDR1 SNHLY and CDR2 FYNNEI. In DNA form, the CDR3 reads TGTGCCAGCAGTGGCGGGGGGAAACAAGAGACCCAGTACTTC. Protein: CASSGGGKQETQYF.

There are a few counts of this clonotype. V gene TRBV11-2 combines with J gene TRBJ2-7; tentatively, D is TRBD2 (5 bases). V was trimmed by 3 bases and J by 7 bases, leaving 16 bases between them. The CDR3 runs 14 residues. Germline values: CDR1 SGHAT, CDR2 FQNNGV. CDR3 nucleotide sequence: TGTGCCAGCAGCTTCCCGAGGGAGTCGGGGGAGCAGTACGTC. This translates into CASSFPRESGEQYV.

The count of this clonotype is one. The V gene is TRBV7-2, the J gene TRBJ1-3; D is unclear. Germline-derived CDR1 and CDR2 are SGHTA and FQGNSA. Trimming pared 5 bases from V and 0 bases from J, leaving 11 bases between. The CDR3 consists of 15 residues. CDR3 bases: TGTGCCAGCAGCCGTCTCGTGAGCTCTGGAAACACCATATATTTT. Translated: CASSRLVSSGNTIYF.

This clonotype occurred a few times. This sequence joins TRBV3-1 and TRBJ2-5, with unresolved D. The V gene lost 4 bases and the J gene lost 7 bases, with 16 bases spanning the gap. Germline CDR1 and CDR2: LGHDT and YNNKEL (reference sequence). The CDR3 runs 14 residues. CDR3 in amino acids: CASSPVRSSGTQYF. The DNA of the CDR3 is TGTGCCAGCAGCCCTGTGCGGTCCTCGGGGACCCAGTACTTC.

The rearrangement uses TRBV6-5 and TRBJ2-6; the D is unclear. CDR1 is MNHEY, CDR2 SVGAGI, per germline. Trimming shortened V by 6 bases and J by 5 bases, and 11 bases separated the two germline ends. The CDR3 length is 14 residues. CDR3: CASRYSGWANVLTF. CDR3 DNA sequence: TGTGCCAGCAGATACAGTGGCTGGGCCAACGTCCTGACTTTC.

There are a few counts of this clonotype. This sequence joins TRBV4-1 and TRBJ2-2, with 7 bases identical to TRBD1. V gave up 4 bases and J gave up 2 bases; unmatched junction bases: 19. The germline V gene encodes CDR1 MGHRA and CDR2 YSYEKL. CDR3 size: 20 residues. The CDR3 region is CASSPLLAKPGQKNTGELFF. The CDR3 DNA reads as TGCGCCAGCAGCCCCTTGTTGGCCAAACCGGGACAGAAAAACACCGGGGAGCTGTTTTTT.

The chain combines TRBV6-5 with TRBJ2-1; TRBD2 agrees at 9 bases. The CDR3 extends over 16 amino acids. CDR1 MNHEY and CDR2 SVGAGI come from the germline V gene. The ends lost 2 bases at V and 13 bases at J; junction bases unmatched: 15. The CDR3 region is CASSYLTRGRANDQFF. The CDR3 coding sequence is TGTGCCAGCAGTTACCTCACTCGCGGGAGGGCCAACGATCAGTTCTTC.

This clonotype was seen more than once but under ten times. This chain uses TRBV12-3 or TRBV12-4 with TRBJ1-5, with D possibly being TRBD1 (5 bases). CDR3 length: 14 residues. Between the trimmed V and J ends, which lost 4 bases and 9 bases, there was a span of 16 bases. The DNA of the CDR3 is TGTGCCAGCAGTTGGGACGTCGCAGGGCTGCCCCAGCATTTT. Its protein product is CASSWDVAGLPQHF.

The chain has TRBV6-5 and TRBJ1-6, with D unresolved. CDR1 is MNHEY, CDR2 SVGAGI, per germline. The CDR3 spans 15 residues. Trimming took off 2 bases at V and 0 bases at J, with 5 bases between the two ends. CDR3 amino acids: CASSYASSYNSPLHF. CDR3 DNA: TGTGCCAGCAGTTACGCGAGCTCCTATAATTCACCCCTCCACTTT.

This clonotype was picked up a small number of times. The chain carries TRBV7-9 and TRBJ2-3; a possible D gene is TRBD1 (6 bases). Germline CDR1 is SEHNR and CDR2 is FQNEAQ (reference sequence). This CDR3 comprises 17 residues. The V and J ends lost 1 base and 0 bases respectively, with 14 bases between them. CDR3 residues: CASSLGARGGSTDTQYF. In DNA, the CDR3 is TGTGCCAGCAGCTTAGGGGCTCGAGGGGGTAGCACAGATACGCAGTATTTT.

The chain has TRBV2 and TRBJ1-6; 9 nucleotides line up with TRBD1. Germline V gene lookup returns CDR1 SNHLY and CDR2 FYNNEI. The CDR3 extends over 14 amino acids. The V segment lost 8 bases and the J segment 10 bases; nucleotides outside the gene matches: 9. The CDR3 DNA sequence: TGTGCCAGCGGCCGGGACAGGGATAGGTCACCCCTCCACTTT. Protein product: CASGRDRDRSPLHF. Based on the CDR3 plus reference TRBV2 and TRBJ1-6, the full variable domain is EPEVTQTPSHQVTQMGQEVILRCVPISNHLYFYWYRQILGQKVEFLVSFYNNEISEKSEIFDDQFSVERPDGSNFTLKIRSTKLEDSAMYFCASGRDRDRSPLHFGNGTRLTVT.